This TCR beta chain was captured in a study of OX40 agonist ivuxolimab in advanced cancers. Study as a whole: The patients received ivuxolimab by intravenous route every 2 weeks at 0.01 to 10 mg/kg.

Method: immunoSEQ multiplex PCR; TCRdb's copy keeps in-frame clones and lacks some. Of more than 65,000 clones in the sample, around 84% were seen once. Study findings and constraints: Researchers report that CD8+ T cells had, on average, more expanded clones than CD4+. Clonal expansion by week 6 occurred in CD4+ and CD8+ blood T cells (at 0.1 to 3.0 mg/kg). Expanded peripheral T-cell antigen specificity went undetermined.

CDR3 length: 19 residues. Trimming removed 0 bases from V and 0 bases from J, with 18 bases in between. The germline gives CDR1 LGHNA, CDR2 YNFKEQ. This clone was found once. What it recognizes is unknown. The sequence was obtained from an adult with an advanced solid tumor such as melanoma, head and neck, liver or kidney cancer. The sample consisted of CD4+ or CD8+ T cells sorted from blood, taken in a trial of the OX40 agonist ivuxolimab. The J gene is TRBJ1-3, the V gene TRBV4-2; perhaps TRBD1 as D (5 bases). The CDR3 DNA reads TGTGCCAGCAGCCAAGAATATGGGGGTTCCTACGCCTCTGGAAACACCATATATTTT. Translated, it gives CASSQEYGGSYASGNTIYF.